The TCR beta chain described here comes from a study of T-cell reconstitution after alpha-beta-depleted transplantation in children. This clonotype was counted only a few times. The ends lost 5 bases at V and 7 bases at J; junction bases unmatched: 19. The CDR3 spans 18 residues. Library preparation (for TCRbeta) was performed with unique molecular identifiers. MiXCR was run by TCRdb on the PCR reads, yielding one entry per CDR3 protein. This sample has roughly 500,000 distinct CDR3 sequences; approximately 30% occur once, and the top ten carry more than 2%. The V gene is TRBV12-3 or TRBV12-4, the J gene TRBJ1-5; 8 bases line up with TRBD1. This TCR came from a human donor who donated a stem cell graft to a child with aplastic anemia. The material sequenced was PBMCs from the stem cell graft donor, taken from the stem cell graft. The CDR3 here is CASSPGGGSGGVRQPQHF. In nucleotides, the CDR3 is TGTGCCAGCAGTCCAGGTGGGGGATCAGGGGGCGTCCGACAGCCCCAGCATTTT.